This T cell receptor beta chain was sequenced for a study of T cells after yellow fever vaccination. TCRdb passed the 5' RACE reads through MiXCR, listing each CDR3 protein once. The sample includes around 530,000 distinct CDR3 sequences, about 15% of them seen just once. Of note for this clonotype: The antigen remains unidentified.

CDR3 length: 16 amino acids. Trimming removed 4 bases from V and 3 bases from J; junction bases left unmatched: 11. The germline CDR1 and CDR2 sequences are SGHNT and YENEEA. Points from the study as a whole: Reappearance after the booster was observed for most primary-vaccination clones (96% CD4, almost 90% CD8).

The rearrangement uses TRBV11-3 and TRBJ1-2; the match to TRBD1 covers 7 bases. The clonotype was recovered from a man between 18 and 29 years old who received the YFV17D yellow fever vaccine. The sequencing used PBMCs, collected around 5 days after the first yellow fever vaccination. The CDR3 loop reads CASSYTHRGLDYGYTF. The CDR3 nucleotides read TGTGCCAGCAGCTATACCCACAGGGGCCTTGACTATGGCTACACCTTC.